This T cell receptor beta chain was found in a study of shared clonotypes between healthy human individuals. Sorted subsets were amplified in replicate PCRs using around 220 ng DNA, approximately 30,000 T cell genomes. Original processing methods: Junction-only immunoSEQ sequences carried no quality scores, so filtering differed. The table came from immunoSEQ multiplex PCR; TCRdb's copy has only in-frame clones and leaves some out. D and trimming were read from the DNA, whereas the V and J calls and clone size are those reported in that table. The sample has 2 million to 2.5 million clones; under 97% are singletons. Germline values: CDR1 GTSNPN, CDR2 SVGIG (reference sequence). This CDR3 is 18 amino acids long. Trimming cost V 2 bases and J 8 bases; bases outside gene matches: 14. Regarding this clone: The antigen is not known.

Whole-study results and caveats: Compared with clonotypes that all four donors shared, non-shared clonotypes had lower generation probabilities.

The chain recombines TRBV30 with TRBJ2-4; 14 bases align to TRBD2. This TCR was sampled from a man between 18 and 35 years old in good health. The sequenced sample consisted of naive CD4+ T cells sorted from blood. Subset of the sample: CD45RA+ positively selected. The CDR3: CAWSLTRTSGRSKDIQYF. CDR3 in DNA: TGTGCCTGGAGTTTAACCCGGACTAGCGGGAGGTCCAAGGACATTCAGTACTTC.